This T cell receptor beta chain is from a study of T cell responses to AZD1222 COVID-19 vaccine. The repertoire was sequenced with immunoSEQ multiplex PCR; TCRdb's copy has only in-frame clones and lacks some. The table shows 75,000 to 85,000 clones, with roughly nine tenths occurring only once. Study-level findings and limits: Spike as a whole was targeted by vaccine-associated CD4 TCRs, dominant at 160-218 and 743-854. At baseline, just six or seven AZD1222 recipients tested seropositive. Possibly, clonal diversity was underestimated; donors were largely white British and included more females.

V was cut by 0 bases and J by 3 bases, with 4 bases left in between. Looked up from germline, CDR1 is SGDLS and CDR2 is YYNGEE. This CDR3 has 13 amino acids. As to this clone: Its specificity is unknown.

The V gene is TRBV9, the J gene TRBJ2-1; D call uncertain. The TCR was taken from an adult who received the AZD1222 COVID-19 vaccine. Source: peripheral blood, taken 28 days after the second AZD1222 dose. The CDR3 nucleotides read TGTGCCAGCAGCGTAGGTGTCTACAATGAGCAGTTCTTC. It translates to CASSVGVYNEQFF.